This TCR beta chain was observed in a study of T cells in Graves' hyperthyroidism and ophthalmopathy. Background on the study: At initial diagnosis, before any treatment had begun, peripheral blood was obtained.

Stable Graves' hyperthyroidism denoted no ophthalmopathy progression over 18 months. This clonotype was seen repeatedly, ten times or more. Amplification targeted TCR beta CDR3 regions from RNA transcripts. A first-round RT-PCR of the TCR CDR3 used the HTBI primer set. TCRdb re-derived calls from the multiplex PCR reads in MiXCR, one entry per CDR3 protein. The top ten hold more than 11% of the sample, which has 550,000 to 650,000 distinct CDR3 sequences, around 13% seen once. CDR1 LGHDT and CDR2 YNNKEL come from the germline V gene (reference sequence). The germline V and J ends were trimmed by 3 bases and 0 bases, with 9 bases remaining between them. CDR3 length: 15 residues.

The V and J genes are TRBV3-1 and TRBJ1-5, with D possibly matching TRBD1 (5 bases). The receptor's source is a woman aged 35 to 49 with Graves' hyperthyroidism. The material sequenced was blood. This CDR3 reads CASSQGGYSNQPQHF. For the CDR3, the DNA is TGTGCCAGCAGCCAGGGGGGGTATAGCAATCAGCCCCAGCATTTT.